The T cell receptor (beta chain) described here comes from a study of blood T cell repertoires in COVID-19. Study summary: Whether acute or convalescent, the COVID-19 samples came from the United States, Italy and Spain. PBMCs, B-cell-depleted T cells, or T cells provided the cDNA or gDNA that made up the material.

As handled by the study authors: Reference gene primer amplification yielded estimated nucleated cell counts. This table comes from immunoSEQ multiplex PCR, and its TCRdb copy is limited to in-frame clones, with some not included. That table gives V, J and clone size, and the DNA gave D and trimming. The sample lists some 130,000 clones, roughly three quarters occurring once. Sequenced input: peripheral blood. The receptor's source is a woman aged 70-85 years with acute or convalescent COVID-19.

CDR3 sequence (DNA): TGTGCCAGCAGCTTAGGGGTGAACAGGGGCGAGACCCAGTACTTC. Its protein product is CASSLGVNRGETQYF. J is TRBJ2-5 and V is TRBV11-2; TRBD1 agrees at 7 bases. Trimming took 1 base from V and 5 from J; bases not matched to a gene: 7. Germline CDR1 is SGHAT and CDR2 is FQNNGV. The CDR3 consists of 15 residues.